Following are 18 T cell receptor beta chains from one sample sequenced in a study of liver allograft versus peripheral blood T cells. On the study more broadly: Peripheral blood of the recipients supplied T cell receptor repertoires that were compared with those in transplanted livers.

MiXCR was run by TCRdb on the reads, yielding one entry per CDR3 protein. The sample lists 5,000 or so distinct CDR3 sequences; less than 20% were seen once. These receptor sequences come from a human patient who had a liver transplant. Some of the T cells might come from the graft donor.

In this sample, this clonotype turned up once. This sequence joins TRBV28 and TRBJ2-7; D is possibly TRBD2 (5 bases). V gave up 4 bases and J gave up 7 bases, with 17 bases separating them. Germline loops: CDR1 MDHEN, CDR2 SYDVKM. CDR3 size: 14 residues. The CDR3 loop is CASSYSERAGEQYF. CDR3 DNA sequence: TGTGCCAGCAGTTACTCTGAACGTGCGGGTGAGCAGTACTTC.

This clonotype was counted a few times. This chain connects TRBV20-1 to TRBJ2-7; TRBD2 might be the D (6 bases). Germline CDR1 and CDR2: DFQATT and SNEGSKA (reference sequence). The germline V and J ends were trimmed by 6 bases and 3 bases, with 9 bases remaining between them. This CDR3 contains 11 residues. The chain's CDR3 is CSARGVYEQYF. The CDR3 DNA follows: TGCAGTGCCCGCGGGGTCTACGAGCAGTACTTC.

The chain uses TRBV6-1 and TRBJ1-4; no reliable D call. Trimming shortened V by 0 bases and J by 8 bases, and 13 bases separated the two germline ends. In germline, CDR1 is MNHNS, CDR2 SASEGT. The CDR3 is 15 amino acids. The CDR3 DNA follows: TGTGCCAGCAGTGAAGCGCTTGGGATAGGGGAAAAACTGTTTTTT. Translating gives CASSEALGIGEKLFF.

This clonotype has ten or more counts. The CDR3 DNA reads as TGTGCCTGCGCGCCCTACCGGGAGTACACAGATACGCAGTATTTT. Its translation: CACAPYREYTDTQYF. The J gene is TRBJ2-3, the V gene TRBV28; possible D gene TRBD2, 6 bases. V was shortened by 11 bases and J by 2 bases, with 20 bases between the two germline ends. CDR1 MDHEN and CDR2 SYDVKM come from the germline V gene. The CDR3 runs to 15 residues.

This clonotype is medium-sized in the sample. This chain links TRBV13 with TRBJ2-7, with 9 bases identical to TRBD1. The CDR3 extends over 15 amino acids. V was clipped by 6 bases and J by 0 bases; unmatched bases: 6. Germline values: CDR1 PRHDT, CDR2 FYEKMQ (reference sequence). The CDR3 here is CASSPAGQGSYEQYF. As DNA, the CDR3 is TGTGCCAGCAGTCCCGCGGGACAGGGCTCCTACGAGCAGTACTTC.

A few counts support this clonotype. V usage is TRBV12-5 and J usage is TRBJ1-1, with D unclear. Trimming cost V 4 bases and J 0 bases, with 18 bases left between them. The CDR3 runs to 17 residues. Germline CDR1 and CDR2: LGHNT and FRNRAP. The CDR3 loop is CASGSFPTRTVNTEAFF. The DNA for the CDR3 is TGTGCTAGTGGTTCCTTCCCAACCCGGACGGTGAACACTGAAGCTTTCTTT. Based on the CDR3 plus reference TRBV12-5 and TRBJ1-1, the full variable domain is DARVTQTPRHKVTEMGQEVTMRCQPILGHNTVFWYRQTMMQGLELLAYFRNRAPLDDSGMPKDRFSAEMPDATLATLKIQPSEPRDSAVYFCASGSFPTRTVNTEAFFGQGTRLTVV.

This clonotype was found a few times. Here the CDR3 DNA reads TGTGCCAGCAGTGACCTACGAGGGGGGTTTCGGCCCCAGCATTTT. Protein: CASSDLRGGFRPQHF. The rearrangement joins TRBV6-1 to TRBJ1-5; a weak D match, TRBD1 (6 bases). The CDR3 extends over 15 amino acids. V was cut by 3 bases and J by 9 bases, with 18 bases left in between. Germline values: CDR1 MNHNS, CDR2 SASEGT.

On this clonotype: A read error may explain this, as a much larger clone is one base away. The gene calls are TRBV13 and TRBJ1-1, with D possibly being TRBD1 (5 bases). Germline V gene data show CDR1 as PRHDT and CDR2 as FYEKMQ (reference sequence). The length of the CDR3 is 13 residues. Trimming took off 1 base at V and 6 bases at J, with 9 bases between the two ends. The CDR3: CASSLDGAAEAFF. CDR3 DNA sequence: TGTGCCAGCAGCTTAGATGGGGCGGCTGAAGCTTTCTTT.

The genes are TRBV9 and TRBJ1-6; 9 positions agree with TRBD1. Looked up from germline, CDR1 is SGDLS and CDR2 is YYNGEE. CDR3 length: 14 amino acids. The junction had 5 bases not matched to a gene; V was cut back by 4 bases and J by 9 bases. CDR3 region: CASSRTGDPSPLHF. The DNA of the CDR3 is TGTGCCAGCAGCAGGACAGGGGATCCTTCACCCCTCCACTTT.

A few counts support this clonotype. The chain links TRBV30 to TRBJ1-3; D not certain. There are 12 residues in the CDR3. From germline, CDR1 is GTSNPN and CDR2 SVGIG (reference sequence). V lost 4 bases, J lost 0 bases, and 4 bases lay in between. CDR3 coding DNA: TGTGCCTGGAAGGCCTCTGGAAACACCATATATTTT. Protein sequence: CAWKASGNTIYF.

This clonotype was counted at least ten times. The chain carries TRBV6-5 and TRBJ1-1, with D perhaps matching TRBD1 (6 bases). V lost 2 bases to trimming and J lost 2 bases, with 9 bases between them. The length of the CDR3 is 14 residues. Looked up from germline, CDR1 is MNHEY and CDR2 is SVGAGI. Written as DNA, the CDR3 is TGTGCCAGCAGTTACCAGGACAGCAACACTGAAGCTTTCTTT. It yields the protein CASSYQDSNTEAFF.

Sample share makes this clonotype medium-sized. CDR3 nucleotides: TGTGCCAGCAGCCTCGGACAGCTTAGCTCCTACGAGCAGTACTTC. Translated, it gives CASSLGQLSSYEQYF. The rearrangement links TRBV13 to TRBJ2-7; a weak D match, TRBD1 (6 bases). Trimming left V 5 bases short and J 0 bases short, with 14 bases between. This CDR3 is built from 15 residues. CDR1 and CDR2 (germline): PRHDT, FYEKMQ (reference sequence). The full variable domain, with the rest looked up from reference TRBV13 and TRBJ2-7, is AAGVIQSPRHLIKEKRETATLKCYPIPRHDTVYWYQQGPGQDPQFLISFYEKMQSDKGSIPDRFSAQQFSDYHSELNMSSLELGDSALYFCASSLGQLSSYEQYFGPGTRLTVT.

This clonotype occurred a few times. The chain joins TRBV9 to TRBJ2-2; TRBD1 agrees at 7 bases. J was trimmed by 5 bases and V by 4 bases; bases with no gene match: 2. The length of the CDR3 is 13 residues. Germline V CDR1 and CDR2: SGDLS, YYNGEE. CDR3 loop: CASSPGGTGELFF. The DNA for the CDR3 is TGTGCCAGCAGCCCAGGGGGAACCGGGGAGCTGTTTTTT.

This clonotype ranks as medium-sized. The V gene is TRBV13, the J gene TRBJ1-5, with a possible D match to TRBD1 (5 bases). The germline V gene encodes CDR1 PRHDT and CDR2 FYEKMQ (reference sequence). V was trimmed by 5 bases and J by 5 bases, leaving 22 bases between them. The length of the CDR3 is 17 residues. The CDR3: CASSLRADQGFDQPQHF. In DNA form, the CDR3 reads TGTGCCAGCAGCCTCCGGGCAGACCAGGGTTTTGATCAGCCCCAGCATTTT.

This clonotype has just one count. In nucleotides, the CDR3 is TGTGCCAGCAGCCAAGAAAGGGGGCGTCGACAAGAGACCCAGTACTTC. Amino acids: CASSQERGRRQETQYF. J is TRBJ2-5 and V is TRBV14; 7 positions match TRBD1. Trimming took 0 bases from V and 2 from J; bases not matched to a gene: 6. The germline gives CDR1 SGHDN, CDR2 FVKESK. The CDR3 consists of 16 residues.

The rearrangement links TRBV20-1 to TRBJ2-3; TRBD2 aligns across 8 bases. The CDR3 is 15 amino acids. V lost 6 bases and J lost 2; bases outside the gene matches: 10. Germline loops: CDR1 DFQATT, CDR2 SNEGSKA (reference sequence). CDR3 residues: CSAPPLADDTDTQYF. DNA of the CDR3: TGCAGTGCCCCCCCACTAGCGGACGACACAGATACGCAGTATTTT.

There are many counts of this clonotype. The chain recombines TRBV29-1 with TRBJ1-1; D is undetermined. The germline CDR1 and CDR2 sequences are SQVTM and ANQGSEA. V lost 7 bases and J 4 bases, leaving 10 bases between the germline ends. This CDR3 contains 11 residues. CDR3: CSGEDSTEAFF. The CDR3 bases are TGCAGCGGGGAGGATAGCACTGAAGCTTTCTTT.

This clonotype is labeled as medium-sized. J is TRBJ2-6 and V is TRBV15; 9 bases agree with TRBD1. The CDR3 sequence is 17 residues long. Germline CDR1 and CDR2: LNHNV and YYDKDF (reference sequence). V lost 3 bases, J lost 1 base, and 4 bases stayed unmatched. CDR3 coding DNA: TGTGCCACCAGCAGGGACAGGGGACTTTCTGGGGCCAACGTCCTGACTTTC. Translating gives CATSRDRGLSGANVLTF.